The sequence of this T cell receptor (beta chain) was determined in a study of shared clonotypes between healthy human individuals. Study-wide background: In total, the donors were two women and a few men aged 18 to 49.

Concerning this clone itself: What it recognizes is unknown.

Study-level results: Depth of sequencing was expected to influence donor clonotype sharing.

What was sequenced on ten immunoSEQ deep assay plates was unsorted PBMC DNA. In the source study's methods: For the immunoSEQ data, sequences were junction-only without quality scores, so filtering differed. Data came from immunoSEQ multiplex PCR; TCRdb stores just in-frame clones and leaves some out. V and J calls and clone size follow that table, whereas D and trimming were derived from the DNA. The data contain around 530,000 clones, around three quarters of them seen just once; the ten biggest clones take up more than 10%. This TCR was sampled from a woman in her forties in good health. Some clones in this sample may be carry-over from other donors' samples. Sequencing used PBMCs.

CDR3 sequence: CASSLWASETQYF. CDR3 nucleotides: TGTGCCAGCAGTTTATGGGCGTCGGAGACCCAGTACTTC. This chain joins TRBV27 and TRBJ2-5; D uncertain. The CDR3 covers 13 residues. Trimming removed 1 base at V and 5 bases at J, with 8 bases between. Germline V gene data show CDR1 as MNHEY and CDR2 as SMNVEV (reference sequence).